This entry lists 8 T cell receptor beta chains sequenced from one sample in a study of blood T cell repertoires in COVID-19. Some clones are missing from TCRdb's copy, which holds only in-frame ones; the method was immunoSEQ multiplex PCR. The sample lists some 150,000 clones, 84% occurring once. Sequencing was done on a sample of peripheral blood. These receptors were obtained from a woman older than 75 in a cohort sampled during active or convalescent COVID-19.

This chain links TRBV7-2 with TRBJ1-6; 9 bases map to TRBD1. V shed 8 bases, J shed 9 bases, and the junction held 11 bases outside the gene matches. The germline gives CDR1 SGHTA, CDR2 FQGNSA. The CDR3 is 15 residues long. The CDR3 reads CASSFITGGFSPLHF. The CDR3 DNA reads as TGTGCCAGCTCTTTCATTACAGGGGGCTTTTCACCCCTCCACTTT.

The chain has TRBV6-5 and TRBJ1-4; no clear D gene. Trimming stripped 8 bases from V and 5 bases from J, with 18 bases between. The length of the CDR3 is 15 residues. From germline, CDR1 is MNHEY and CDR2 SVGAGI. CDR3 loop: CASRRGPAVNEKLFF. CDR3 DNA sequence: TGTGCCAGCCGGAGAGGTCCGGCGGTGAATGAAAAACTGTTTTTT.

The gene calls are TRBV19 and TRBJ2-5; TRBD2 might be the D (5 bases). The CDR3 is 16 amino acids. Looked up from germline, CDR1 is LNHDA and CDR2 is SQIVND (reference sequence). The V and J ends lost 5 bases and 3 bases respectively, with 19 bases between them. The DNA of the CDR3 is TGTGCCAGTAGTTCCCTTGGGCTAGCAGACAAAGAGACCCAGTACTTC. Protein product: CASSSLGLADKETQYF.

The rearrangement uses TRBV3-1 (or the pseudogene TRBV3-2) and TRBJ2-1; the match to TRBD2 covers 9 bases. CDR3 length: 17 amino acids. Germline assignment: CDR1 LGHDT and CDR2 YNNKEL (reference sequence). With V trimmed by 4 bases and J by 5 bases, 12 bases remained unmatched. The CDR3 protein is CASSPEKKAGGNNEQFF. The CDR3, as DNA: TGTGCCAGCAGCCCAGAAAAGAAAGCGGGGGGTAACAATGAGCAGTTCTTC.

This clone appeared many times. The chain is built from TRBV7-9 and TRBJ2-7, with 8 bases fitting TRBD1. CDR1 SEHNR and CDR2 FQNEAQ come from the germline V gene (reference sequence). There are 12 residues in the CDR3. The trim removed 4 bases at V and 5 bases at J, leaving 1 base unmatched. This chain's CDR3 is CASSSTGDEQYF. Written as DNA, the CDR3 is TGTGCCAGCAGCTCGACAGGGGACGAGCAGTACTTC.

J is TRBJ1-2 and V is TRBV29-1; possibly TRBD1 for D (5 bases). The CDR3 covers 12 residues. The germline CDR1 and CDR2 sequences are SQVTM and ANQGSEA. Trimming removed 8 bases at V and 3 bases at J, with 13 bases between. CDR3 sequence: CSSDSLYYGYTF. The CDR3 region has the DNA TGCAGCTCCGACAGCCTCTACTATGGCTACACCTTC.

The chain combines TRBV20-1 with TRBJ1-3, with D possibly being TRBD1 (6 bases). V lost 3 bases to trimming and J lost 8 bases, with 20 bases between them. Germline loops: CDR1 DFQATT, CDR2 SNEGSKA (reference sequence). This CDR3 is 15 amino acids long. DNA of the CDR3: TGCAGTGCTAGTGGCCACGGGACAACTCCGGACACCATATATTTT. This sequence encodes CSASGHGTTPDTIYF.

This clone appeared once. The chain couples TRBV4-2 to TRBJ1-1; 8 bases align to TRBD1. The germline CDR1 and CDR2 sequences are LGHNA and YNFKEQ. There are 15 residues in the CDR3. V lost 3 bases and J lost 5; bases outside the gene matches: 8. CDR3 in amino acids: CASSQEGTGGTEAFF. DNA of the CDR3: TGTGCCAGCAGCCAGGAAGGTACAGGGGGTACTGAAGCTTTCTTT.